Listed below are T cell receptor beta chains from one sample, sequenced in a study of identical twins. TCRdb called the 5' RACE reads again in MiXCR, with one record for every CDR3 protein. Found here are about 200,000 distinct CDR3 sequences, 8% to 11% of them singletons; the top ten hold roughly 10%. The sequencing sample was made of memory T cells sorted from blood. These receptor sequences come from a man aged 50 to 59 in good health. Both conserved end residues are part of each CDR3. Fields, in order: clone size, CDR3 length, V gene, J gene, D gene, CDR3 DNA, CDR3 protein. A D gene is named only where the DNA matches it firmly. Size tells how often a clone was seen (once, few, many) or the class of an expanded clone, and some rows leave it out.

>many|15|TRBV28|TRBJ2-3|.
TGTGCCAGCAGTACCTTTAGCGTCGCCACAGATACGCAGTATTTT
CASSTFSVATDTQYF
>many|13|TRBV12-3/TRBV12-4|TRBJ1-1|TRBD1
TGTGCCAGCAGTACAGGGGCGGCCACTGAAGCTTTCTTT
CASSTGAATEAFF
>many|15|TRBV29-1|TRBJ1-2|.
TGCAGCGCCGACTTAGAGGGGGGCGCAGGCTATGGCTACACCTTC
CSADLEGGAGYGYTF
>many|13|TRBV2|TRBJ1-4|.
TGTGCCAGCAGTGCGCGAACTTATGAAAAACTGTTTTTT
CASSARTYEKLFF
>few|13|TRBV5-1|TRBJ1-1|.
TGCGCCAGCAGCCCTAGTTCGGACACTGAAGCTTTCTTT
CASSPSSDTEAFF
>.|11|TRBV29-1|TRBJ1-1|.
TGCAGCGTCCCCGAGGGGGACGAAGCTTTCTTT
CSVPEGDEAFF
>many|15|TRBV30|TRBJ1-6|.
TGTGCCTGGACCCCGGGCAGCTCCTATAATTCACCCCTCCACTTT
CAWTPGSSYNSPLHF
>.|14|TRBV2|TRBJ2-7|TRBD1
TGTGCCACCACGGGACAGGGGCACTCCTACGAGCAGTACTTC
CATTGQGHSYEQYF
>.|15|TRBV28|TRBJ1-1|.
TGTGCCAGCAGTTTAGCAGGGGAAGGTGGGACTGAAGCTTTCTTT
CASSLAGEGGTEAFF
>few|16|TRBV7-8|TRBJ1-4|TRBD1
TGTGCCAGCAGCTCCGGCGGGACAGCAACTAATGAAAAACTGTTTTTT
CASSSGGTATNEKLFF
>few|16|TRBV28|TRBJ2-1|.
TGTGCCAGCAGTTTATGGGGCACGGACTCCTACAATGAGCAGTTCTTC
CASSLWGTDSYNEQFF
>many|17|TRBV4-3|TRBJ2-3|TRBD1
TGCGCCAGCAGCCAAGCACGGACAGGGGGCGCGGGAGATACGCAGTATTTT
CASSQARTGGAGDTQYF
>once|14|TRBV4-2|TRBJ2-7|TRBD1
TGTGCCAGCAGCCCCCGGGGACAGAGATACGAGCAGTACTTC
CASSPRGQRYEQYF
>many|14|TRBV20-1|TRBJ2-3|.
TGCAGTGCTAGAGATCACCTGGGGACGTCGGGGCAGTATTTT
CSARDHLGTSGQYF
>.|18|TRBV12-3/TRBV12-4|TRBJ2-6|TRBD2
TGTGCCAGCAGTCATGGACTAGCGGGACTCTCTGGGGCCAACGTCCTGACTTTC
CASSHGLAGLSGANVLTF
>many|14|TRBV11-2|TRBJ2-5|.
TGTGCCAGCAGCCTAGGGTTACAGGAGGGAACCCAGTACTTC
CASSLGLQEGTQYF
>.|14|TRBV28|TRBJ2-7|TRBD1
TGTGCCAGCAGTTCCGGGACAGCGCCTTACGAGCAGTACTTC
CASSSGTAPYEQYF
>.|18|TRBV7-7|TRBJ2-6|TRBD2
TGTGCCAGCAGCGGGGGACTAGCGGGAGGGTCTGGGGCCAACGTCCTGACTTTC
CASSGGLAGGSGANVLTF
>many|14|TRBV7-6|TRBJ2-2|.
TGTGCCAGCAGGAGGGAGGCCCACACCGGGGAGCTGTTTTTT
CASRREAHTGELFF
>many|16|TRBV7-2|TRBJ2-7|.
TGTGCCAGCAGCACATCACCGGGACAAGACCTCTACGAGCAGTACTTC
CASSTSPGQDLYEQYF
>few|14|TRBV10-3|TRBJ1-5|TRBD1
TGTGCCATCAGTGGACAGGGGTCCAATCAGCCCCAGCATTTT
CAISGQGSNQPQHF
>many|15|TRBV12-3/TRBV12-4|TRBJ2-1|.
TGTGCCAGCAGTTTAGAAGGCAGGGTCAAGGATGAGCAGTTCTTC
CASSLEGRVKDEQFF
>.|11|TRBV29-1|TRBJ1-1|.
TGCAGCGTTGTGGTGAACACTGAAGCTTTCTTT
CSVVVNTEAFF
>.|15|TRBV13|TRBJ2-1|TRBD1
TGTGCCAGCAGCCTGGGGTTCAGGGGGCGCGGTGAGCAGTTCTTC
CASSLGFRGRGEQFF
>.|13|TRBV28|TRBJ2-7|.
TGTGCCAGCCGAGCAGGGCCCCGCTACGAGCAGTGCTTC
CASRAGPRYEQCF
>few|19|TRBV6-2/TRBV6-3|TRBJ2-3|TRBD2
TGTGCCAGCAGTTACTCGGGCCCGACGCTAGCGGGAAGCACAGATACGCAGTATTTT
CASSYSGPTLAGSTDTQYF
>.|17|TRBV28|TRBJ2-1|.
TGTGCCAGCAGTTTACCCCGGACCCATCGGGGTTACAATGAGCAGTTCTTC
CASSLPRTHRGYNEQFF
>.|16|TRBV5-5|TRBJ1-5|TRBD1
TGTGCCAGCAGCTGGGGACAGGTTAATAGCAATCAGCCCCAGCATTTT
CASSWGQVNSNQPQHF
>few|14|TRBV29-1|TRBJ2-3|.
TGCAGCGTTGCCCAGGGCGGGTGGACAGATACGCAGTATTTT
CSVAQGGWTDTQYF
>many|13|TRBV7-8|TRBJ1-5|.
TGTGCCAGCGGGTTTGGCAAAAATCAGCCCCAGCATTTT
CASGFGKNQPQHF
>.|14|TRBV7-2|TRBJ2-7|.
TGTGCCAGCAGCTTAGGGGGGCAGGGCCACGAGCAGTACTTC
CASSLGGQGHEQYF
>many|16|TRBV5-1|TRBJ2-2|.
TGCGCCAGCAGCTTCCTTCCACAGACCAACACCGGGGAGCTGTTTTTT
CASSFLPQTNTGELFF
>.|15|TRBV11-2|TRBJ2-7|.
TGTGCCAGCAGCCCCACGCCGGGGGTCCGGTACGAGCAGTACTTC
CASSPTPGVRYEQYF
>few|15|TRBV9|TRBJ2-3|.
TGTGCCAGCAGCGTACGAGGGAGCAAATCAGATACGCAGTATTTT
CASSVRGSKSDTQYF
>once|14|TRBV5-6|TRBJ2-5|TRBD2
TGTGCCAGCAGCTTGTACGGGGGGAGTGAGACCCAGTACTTC
CASSLYGGSETQYF